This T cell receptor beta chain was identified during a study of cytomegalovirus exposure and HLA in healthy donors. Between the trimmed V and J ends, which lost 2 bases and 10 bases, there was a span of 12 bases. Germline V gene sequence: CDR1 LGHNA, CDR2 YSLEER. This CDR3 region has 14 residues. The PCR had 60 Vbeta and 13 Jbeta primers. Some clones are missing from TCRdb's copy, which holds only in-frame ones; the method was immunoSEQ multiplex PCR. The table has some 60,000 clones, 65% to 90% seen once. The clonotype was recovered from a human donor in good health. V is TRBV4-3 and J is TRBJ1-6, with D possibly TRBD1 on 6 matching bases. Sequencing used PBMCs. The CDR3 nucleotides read TGCGCCAGCAGCCAAATACAGGGTAGCTCACCCCTCCACTTT. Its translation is CASSQIQGSSPLHF.